This is a list of T cell receptor beta chains from one sample in a study of T-cell memory formation after mild COVID-19. In TCRdb, the 5' RACE reads were re-called with MiXCR into one record per CDR3 protein. The repertoire holds hundreds of thousands of distinct CDR3 sequences, with approximately 8.4% as singletons. Input material: PBMCs or a T cell subset sorted from them (not recorded which). These receptor sequences come from a man aged 18 to 35 who had mild COVID-19 (a few samples of this study predate the infection). Cell type and time point are not known. Both conserved end residues are part of each CDR3. The D gene is left open where the match is weak. Expanded clones get a size class; other rows say once, few or many, or leave the size out.

NA	TRBV5-1	TRBJ2-1	many	15	CASSLADFSYNEQFF	TGCGCCAGCAGCTTGGCGGACTTCTCCTACAATGAGCAGTTCTTC
TRBD1	TRBV20-1	TRBJ1-6	NA	16	CSARDNRQGSNSPLHF	TGCAGTGCTAGAGATAACCGACAGGGGAGTAATTCACCCCTCCACTTT
NA	TRBV4-2	TRBJ2-7	NA	16	CASSQDLAGISYEQYF	TGTGCCAGCAGCCAAGATCTCGCGGGGATCTCCTACGAGCAGTACTTC
TRBD2	TRBV11-2	TRBJ2-5	NA	15	CASSISSGGQETQYF	TGTGCCAGCAGCATCTCTAGCGGGGGGCAAGAGACCCAGTACTTC
TRBD2	TRBV9	TRBJ2-2	few	15	CASSPLTSASGELFF	TGTGCCAGCAGCCCACTTACTAGCGCGAGCGGGGAGCTGTTTTTT
TRBD1	TRBV6-5	TRBJ2-7	few	14	CASRAQGVIDEQYF	TGTGCCAGCAGGGCCCAGGGGGTTATCGACGAGCAGTACTTC
TRBD2	TRBV7-9	TRBJ2-5	NA	17	CASSLAEAGGYQETQYF	TGTGCCAGCAGCTTAGCGGAGGCGGGGGGATACCAAGAGACCCAGTACTTC
TRBD2	TRBV9	TRBJ2-1	NA	15	CASSVKSGGIGEQFF	TGTGCCAGCAGCGTAAAATCCGGGGGGATTGGTGAGCAGTTCTTC
NA	TRBV7-2	TRBJ2-5	many	15	CASSSRVPKQETQYF	TGTGCCAGCAGCTCAAGGGTACCCAAGCAAGAGACCCAGTACTTC
TRBD1	TRBV5-1	TRBJ2-3	NA	15	CASTQGDRGTDTQYF	TGCGCCAGCACCCAGGGTGACAGGGGCACAGATACGCAGTATTTT
TRBD2	TRBV15	TRBJ2-3	NA	14	CATSRRGGDGTQYF	TGTGCCACCAGCAGACGGGGGGGAGACGGTACGCAGTATTTT
NA	TRBV15	TRBJ1-5	many	17	CATSREWAVPFNQPQHF	TGTGCCACCAGCAGAGAATGGGCCGTTCCGTTCAATCAGCCCCAGCATTTT
NA	TRBV7-9	TRBJ2-3	NA	15	CASSLGLRSTDTQYF	TGTGCCAGCAGCTTAGGTCTGCGGAGCACAGATACGCAGTATTTT
TRBD1	TRBV7-2	TRBJ1-4	few	13	CASSSGGDRELFF	TGTGCCAGCAGCTCCGGGGGGGACAGGGAACTGTTTTTT
TRBD2	TRBV5-6	TRBJ2-5	few	14	CASSSSGGGKTQYF	TGTGCCAGCAGCTCCTCGGGCGGGGGGAAGACCCAGTACTTC
NA	TRBV6-2/TRBV6-3	TRBJ2-7	NA	13	CASSYGIRGEQYF	TGTGCCAGCAGTTACGGGATCCGGGGTGAGCAGTACTTC
NA	TRBV30	TRBJ1-5	many	14	CAWSTLTGNQPQHF	TGTGCCTGGAGTACGCTAACGGGAAATCAGCCCCAGCATTTT
TRBD2	TRBV4-3	TRBJ2-2	many	14	CASGGGASTGELFF	TGCGCCAGCGGCGGGGGGGCCTCCACCGGGGAGCTGTTTTTT
TRBD2	TRBV6-5	TRBJ2-3	few	16	CASRSLAGGSTDTQYF	TGTGCCAGCAGATCCCTAGCGGGGGGAAGCACAGATACGCAGTATTTT
TRBD2	TRBV5-1	TRBJ2-1	few	16	CASSFGTSGGGQEQFF	TGCGCCAGCAGCTTTGGGACTAGCGGGGGGGGACAGGAGCAGTTCTTC
NA	TRBV11-2	TRBJ1-2	many	11	CATAANYGYTF	TGTGCCACGGCCGCTAACTATGGCTACACCTTC
TRBD1	TRBV2	TRBJ2-4	few	21	CASTGRPRTGASRAPKNIQYF	TGTGCCAGCACAGGTCGACCGCGGACAGGGGCTTCAAGGGCTCCAAAAAACATTCAGTACTTC